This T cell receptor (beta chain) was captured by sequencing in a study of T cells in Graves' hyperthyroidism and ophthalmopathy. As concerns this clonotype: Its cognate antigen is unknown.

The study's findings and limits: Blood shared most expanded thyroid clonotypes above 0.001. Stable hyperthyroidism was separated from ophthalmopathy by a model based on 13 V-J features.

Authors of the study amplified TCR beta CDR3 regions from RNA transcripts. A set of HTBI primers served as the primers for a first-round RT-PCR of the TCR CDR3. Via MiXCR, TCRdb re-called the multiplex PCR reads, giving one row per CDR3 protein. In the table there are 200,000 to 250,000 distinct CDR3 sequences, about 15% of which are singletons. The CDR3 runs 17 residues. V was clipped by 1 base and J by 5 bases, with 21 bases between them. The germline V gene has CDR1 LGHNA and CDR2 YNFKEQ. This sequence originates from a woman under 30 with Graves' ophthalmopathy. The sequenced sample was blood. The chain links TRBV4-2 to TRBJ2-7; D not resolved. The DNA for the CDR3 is TGTGCCAGCAGCCAAGTTCTTTCGGGCCCGGGCAGCCACGAGCAGTACTTC. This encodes CASSQVLSGPGSHEQYF.